This TCR beta chain was identified during a study of graft-versus-host responses after intestinal transplantation. Across the study: Grafts were multivisceral, liver-intestinal, or isolated intestinal. For approximately three years after anti-thymocyte globulin induction, all recipients took tacrolimus and steroids.

Overall study findings and caveats: Among circulating GvH clones, peak levels were associated with early post-transplant declines in HvG clones. Allografts of patients with graft-donor T cell macrochimerism showed high graft-versus-host to host-versus-graft clone ratios.

Germline V gene data show CDR1 as SNHLY and CDR2 as FYNNEI. This CDR3 has 12 residues. The V end was cut by 5 bases, the J end by 7 bases, with 9 bases between. As regards this clone: No antigen is known for it.

Here immunoSEQ multiplex PCR was the method, and the copy in TCRdb shows in-frame clones only, minus some. The repertoire consists of around 100,000 clones, with approximately 93% occurring once and the leading ten covering approximately 1%. The material sequenced was unstimulated CD8+ T cells sorted from spleen or lymph node cells, taken before intestinal transplant. This chain joins TRBV2 and TRBJ1-5, with D unresolved. This receptor was taken from a human donor who received an intestinal transplant. The CDR3 bases are TGTGCCAGCAGTAGTGTAGGGCAGCCCCAGCATTTT. Its translation is CASSSVGQPQHF. The full variable domain, completed using reference TRBV2 and TRBJ1-5, is EPEVTQTPSHQVTQMGQEVILRCVPISNHLYFYWYRQILGQKVEFLVSFYNNEISEKSEIFDDQFSVERPDGSNFTLKIRSTKLEDSAMYFCASSSVGQPQHFGDGTRLSIL.